The 27 T cell receptor beta chains given below trace back to one sample, sequenced in a study of shared clonotypes between healthy human individuals. Data came from immunoSEQ multiplex PCR; TCRdb stores just in-frame clones and leaves some out. The data contain 650,000 to 800,000 clones, 72% of them singletons. The specimen sequenced was memory CD4+ T cells sorted from blood. Subset meaning: CD45RA-negative fraction. The origin of the receptors is a young woman in good health.

A few counts support this clone. V usage is TRBV15 and J usage is TRBJ1-4; D is perhaps TRBD1 (5 bases). Deletions cut 3 bases from V and 3 bases from J, with 5 bases between. The CDR3 consists of 13 residues. Germline V gives CDR1 LNHNV, CDR2 YYDKDF (reference sequence). The CDR3 loop reads CATSRGANEKLFF. The CDR3 bases are TGTGCCACCAGCAGGGGGGCTAATGAAAAACTGTTTTTT.

This clone was counted a few times. The CDR3 nucleotides read TGCGCCAGCAGTGAGTCTAGCGGGAGGGCCGGGAATGAGCAGTTCTTC. This gives the protein CASSESSGRAGNEQFF. The chain has TRBV10-1 and TRBJ2-1, with 11 nucleotides matching TRBD2. After removal of 0 bases from V and 7 bases from J, the junction contained 5 bases not matched to a gene. The germline gives CDR1 WNHNN, CDR2 SYGVQD (reference sequence). The CDR3 extends over 16 amino acids.

This clone was recorded once. The rearrangement joins TRBV11-2 to TRBJ2-7; D gene unclear. V was pared by 0 bases and J by 6 bases, with 12 bases between. CDR1 and CDR2 from the germline V gene are SGHAT and FQNNGV. There are 14 residues in the CDR3. Here the CDR3 DNA reads TGTGCCAGCAGCTTAGAAGGCGGCCACCCCGAGCAGTACTTC. It specifies CASSLEGGHPEQYF.

The chain employs TRBV21-1 and TRBJ2-3; the tabulated D call, TRBD2, remains unverified against the DNA. TRBV21-1 is classified as a pseudogene. The CDR3 has 16 residues. This chain's CDR3 is CASRWTSGSSTDTQYF. For the CDR3, the DNA is TGTGCCAGCAGGTGGACTAGCGGGAGTTCCACAGATACGCAGTATTTT.

This clone appeared once. The chain's CDR3 is CASSLYLAGGTQYF. The CDR3 nucleotides are TGTGCCAGCAGCTTATATCTAGCCGGGGGGACCCAGTACTTC. The V call is TRBV11-2, the J call TRBJ2-5; TRBD2 might be the D (6 bases). The germline V and J ends were trimmed by 2 bases and 7 bases, with 14 bases remaining between them. CDR3 length: 14 amino acids. Germline values: CDR1 SGHAT, CDR2 FQNNGV.

With regard to this clone: This sample includes further DNA sequences coding for the same CDR3. The genes are TRBV4-1 and TRBJ2-2; 13 bases are a match to TRBD2. CDR3 length: 17 amino acids. Trimming at V came to 1 base and at J to 3 bases, leaving 2 bases not matched to a gene. Germline assignment: CDR1 MGHRA and CDR2 YSYEKL. The CDR3 here is CASSQGLAGGYTGELFF. The CDR3 DNA follows: TGCGCCAGCAGCCAAGGACTAGCGGGAGGTTACACCGGGGAGCTGTTTTTT.

The V and J genes are TRBV28 and TRBJ2-2, with 10 bases that match TRBD1. This CDR3 is built from 14 residues. Trimming cost V 8 bases and J 8 bases; bases outside gene matches: 8. Looked up from germline, CDR1 is MDHEN and CDR2 is SYDVKM. CDR3 in amino acids: CASGLDRGTGELFF. For the CDR3, the DNA is TGTGCCAGCGGACTGGACAGGGGGACTGGGGAGCTGTTTTTT.

The chain carries TRBV19 and TRBJ2-6, with a tentative D call TRBD1 (5 bases). Trimming stripped 7 bases from V and 0 bases from J, with 16 bases between. Germline lookup yields CDR1 LNHDA and CDR2 SQIVND (reference sequence). This CDR3 contains 17 residues. The CDR3 coding sequence is TGTGCCAGTAAAGGGGTCTTCAGCCGCTCTGGGGCCAACGTCCTGACTTTC. It is translated as CASKGVFSRSGANVLTF.

This chain connects TRBV7-9 to TRBJ2-1, with 11 bases that match TRBD2. J gave up 11 bases and V 3 bases, and 3 bases lay outside the gene matches. The CDR3 is made up of 13 amino acids. Germline CDR1 is SEHNR and CDR2 is FQNEAQ (reference sequence). The CDR3 spells CASSFSSGRKQFF. The CDR3, as DNA: TGTGCCAGCAGCTTCTCTAGCGGGAGGAAGCAGTTCTTC.

The chain carries TRBV4-1 and TRBJ2-3; 10 bases agree with TRBD2. The germline V gene has CDR1 MGHRA and CDR2 YSYEKL. V lost 4 bases to trimming and J lost 2 bases; unmatched junction nucleotides: 18. The CDR3 runs 20 residues. The CDR3 DNA reads TGCGCCAGCAGCCTGAGGTATAGGGAGGCTAGCGGGAGAGTCACAGATACGCAGTATTTT. Translated: CASSLRYREASGRVTDTQYF.

The rearrangement joins TRBV29-1 to TRBJ1-1; 9 bases agree with TRBD1. Trimming removed 4 bases from V and 0 bases from J; junction bases left unmatched: 3. Germline lookup yields CDR1 SQVTM and CDR2 ANQGSEA. This CDR3 has 14 residues. The CDR3 here is CSVGDRAMNTEAFF. The DNA of the CDR3 is TGCAGCGTTGGGGACAGGGCTATGAACACTGAAGCTTTCTTT.

This clone was counted once. This chain connects TRBV5-1 to TRBJ1-5; D is unclear. The CDR3 has 15 residues. The germline gives CDR1 SGHRS, CDR2 YFSETQ. V was trimmed by 3 bases and J by 0 bases, leaving 10 bases between them. In DNA form, the CDR3 reads TGCGCCAGCAGCTCAGCACCCTTTAGCAATCAGCCCCAGCATTTT. Protein product: CASSSAPFSNQPQHF.

A few counts support this clone. The rearrangement uses TRBV28 and TRBJ1-2; TRBD1 might be the D (5 bases). The CDR3 sequence is 14 residues long. The V gene's germline CDR1 is MDHEN and CDR2 SYDVKM. V was cut by 7 bases and J by 2 bases, with 14 bases left in between. The CDR3 DNA is TGTGCCAGCATTCGGGACGGCAGGAACTATGGCTACACCTTC. Protein sequence: CASIRDGRNYGYTF.

The chain joins TRBV7-9 to TRBJ1-1; D is unresolved. The CDR3 has 13 residues. Germline V gene lookup returns CDR1 SEHNR and CDR2 FQNEAQ (reference sequence). V lost 4 bases, J lost 4 bases, and 10 bases lay in between. The CDR3 region is CASSSEVFTEAFF. The CDR3 coding sequence is TGTGCCAGCAGCTCCGAGGTGTTCACTGAAGCTTTCTTT.

The chain is built from TRBV4-1 and TRBJ2-3; D gene ambiguous. Per the germline V gene, CDR1 is MGHRA and CDR2 is YSYEKL. The CDR3 extends over 17 amino acids. Trimming left V 4 bases short and J 0 bases short, with 17 bases between. Here the CDR3 reads CASSPGRLSGSTDTQYF. CDR3 nucleotide sequence: TGCGCCAGCAGCCCAGGTAGACTCTCAGGTAGCACAGATACGCAGTATTTT.

The V gene is TRBV7-6, the J gene TRBJ2-7, with D possibly matching TRBD2 (6 bases). This CDR3 has 14 amino acids. Trimming left V 1 base short and J 6 bases short, with 13 bases between. Germline V gene lookup returns CDR1 SGHVS and CDR2 FNYEAQ. In DNA form, the CDR3 reads TGTGCCAGCAGCTTAGGACTAGACTCCGCCGAGCAGTACTTC. Protein: CASSLGLDSAEQYF.

The table lists this clone with a few counts. This chain links TRBV28 with TRBJ1-2; 8 bases are a match to TRBD1. From germline, CDR1 is MDHEN and CDR2 SYDVKM. This CDR3 is 16 amino acids long. V shed 3 bases and J 4 bases; nucleotides not matched to a gene: 10. CDR3 coding DNA: TGTGCCAGCAGTTTCTCTACGGGACAGGCCACCTATGGCTACACCTTC. Amino acids: CASSFSTGQATYGYTF.

This sequence joins TRBV30 and TRBJ2-5; no reliable D call. The CDR3 sequence is 12 residues long. The germline V gene encodes CDR1 GTSNPN and CDR2 SVGIG (reference sequence). Deletions cut 1 base from V and 5 bases from J, with 8 bases between. CDR3 sequence (DNA): TGTGCCTGGAGTGACAGTTGGGAGACCCAGTACTTC. This gives the protein CAWSDSWETQYF.

This sequence joins TRBV28 and TRBJ2-7, with TRBD2 as a possible D gene (6 bases). This CDR3 has 12 amino acids. Trimming cost V 6 bases and J 11 bases, with 17 bases left between them. Germline V gene data show CDR1 as MDHEN and CDR2 as SYDVKM. The CDR3: CASRGGLLGEYF. The CDR3 region has the DNA TGTGCCAGCAGGGGGGGACTTCTAGGGGAGTACTTC.

The chain is built from TRBV7-3 and TRBJ2-5; no definite D call. Germline CDR1 is SGHTA and CDR2 is FQGTGA. This CDR3 is built from 13 residues. Trimming took off 3 bases at V and 2 bases at J, with 7 bases between the two ends. The CDR3 DNA is TGTGCCAGCAGCTTCGCACAGCAAGAGACCCAGTACTTC. It translates to CASSFAQQETQYF.

Only a few counts were recorded for this clone. One junction end disagrees with the germline gene, perhaps due to a read error. The CDR3 is CASRLGMNTEAFF. DNA of the CDR3: TGCGCCAGCAGATTGGGCATGAACACTGAAGCTTTCTTT. This chain links TRBV5-1 with TRBJ1-1; D ambiguous. The CDR3 extends over 13 amino acids. The germline V gene has CDR1 SGHRS and CDR2 YFSETQ.

As to this clone: At the DNA level, this CDR3 is encoded by other sequences in the same sample as well. The rearrangement links TRBV5-1 to TRBJ2-7; 12 positions agree with TRBD1. With 3 bases clipped from V and 6 bases from J, the junction kept 4 bases outside the gene matches. Germline V CDR1 and CDR2: SGHRS, YFSETQ. The CDR3 sequence is 14 residues long. For the CDR3, the DNA is TGCGCCAGCAGCTCCGGGACAGGGGGCCTCGAGCAGTACTTC. Translated: CASSSGTGGLEQYF. The complete variable domain, with remaining parts taken from reference TRBV5-1 and TRBJ2-7, reads KAGVTQTPRYLIKTRGQQVTLSCSPISGHRSVSWYQQTPGQGLQFLFEYFSETQRNKGNFPGRFSGRQFSNSRSEMNVSTLELGDSALYLCASSSGTGGLEQYFGPGTRLTVT.

Only a few counts were recorded for this clone. The chain couples TRBV5-5 to TRBJ2-7, with D possibly being TRBD2 (6 bases). This CDR3 is 16 amino acids long. Germline values: CDR1 SGHKS, CDR2 YYEKEE (reference sequence). The V end lost 0 bases, the J end lost 2 bases, and 15 bases lay between the germline ends. The CDR3 protein is CASSLGYGGGTYEQYF. Written as DNA, the CDR3 is TGTGCCAGCAGCTTGGGGTACGGTGGAGGGACCTACGAGCAGTACTTC.

The V and J genes are TRBV18 and TRBJ1-3; D ambiguous. V shed 0 bases and J shed 3 bases, with 9 bases lying between them. The germline V gene encodes CDR1 KGHSH and CDR2 LQKENI. CDR3 size: 15 residues. The CDR3 loop is CASSPPSRVGNTIYF. CDR3 coding DNA: TGTGCCAGCTCACCACCCTCAAGGGTTGGAAACACCATATATTTT. The entire variable domain, with the rest obtained from reference TRBV18 and TRBJ1-3, is as follows: NAGVMQNPRHLVRRRGQEARLRCSPMKGHSHVYWYRQLPEEGLKFMVYLQKENIIDESGMPKERFSAEFPKEGPSILRIQQVVRGDSAAYFCASSPPSRVGNTIYFGEGSWLTVV.

The chain employs TRBV6-5 and TRBJ2-7; D might be TRBD1 or TRBD2, each matching 5 bases. The germline CDR1 and CDR2 sequences are MNHEY and SVGAGI. The germline V and J ends were trimmed by 10 bases and 6 bases, with 13 bases remaining between them. The CDR3 is made up of 11 amino acids. CDR3: CAMGTESEQYF. For the CDR3, the DNA is TGTGCCATGGGGACCGAATCCGAGCAGTACTTC.

The gene calls are TRBV6-1 and TRBJ2-1; 14 bases are shared with TRBD2. CDR1 MNHNS and CDR2 SASEGT come from the germline V gene. The junction had 4 bases not matched to a gene; V was cut back by 6 bases and J by 6 bases. The length of the CDR3 is 15 residues. CDR3 protein: CASSTGTSGSNEQFF. CDR3 in DNA: TGTGCCAGCAGCACCGGGACTAGCGGGAGCAATGAGCAGTTCTTC.

This rearrangement joins TRBV7-9 to TRBJ1-2, with a weak D call TRBD1 (6 bases). V was pared by 1 base and J by 7 bases, with 7 bases between. Per the germline V gene, CDR1 is SEHNR and CDR2 is FQNEAQ (reference sequence). The CDR3 has 12 amino acids. CDR3: CASSLGGAGYTF. The CDR3 bases are TGTGCCAGCAGCTTAGGGGGGGCTGGCTACACCTTC.